This is a list of T cell receptor beta chains from one sample in a study of control samples from healthy donors and cancer patients. Only in-frame clones appear in the TCRdb table, and some are missing; sequencing was by immunoSEQ multiplex PCR. Found here are 100,000 to 150,000 clones, approximately 90% of them singletons; the top ten hold roughly 2.7%. The specimen sequenced was blood. The source is a man aged 18 to 30 in good health. Both conserved end residues are part of each CDR3. The D gene is left open where the match is weak. Expanded clones get a size class; other rows say once, few or many, or leave the size out.

cdr3_aa: CASSSLRGQNTEAFF
cdr3_nt: TGTGCCAGCAGCTCCCTCAGGGGACAGAACACTGAAGCTTTCTTT
j_call: TRBJ1-1
v_call: TRBV5-6
clone_size: -
d_call: -

cdr3_aa: CASGEQGGTEAFF
cdr3_nt: TGTGCCAGCGGCGAGCAGGGAGGGACTGAAGCTTTCTTT
j_call: TRBJ1-1
v_call: TRBV7-3
clone_size: -
d_call: -

cdr3_aa: CASQGWGLGNQPQHF
cdr3_nt: TGTGCCAGCCAGGGGTGGGGGCTGGGTAATCAGCCCCAGCATTTT
j_call: TRBJ1-5
v_call: TRBV2
clone_size: -
d_call: -

cdr3_aa: CASSYSITTYNEQFF
cdr3_nt: TGTGCCAGCAGTTACTCGATAACCACCTACAATGAGCAGTTCTTC
j_call: TRBJ2-1
v_call: TRBV6-2/TRBV6-3
clone_size: -
d_call: -

cdr3_aa: CASSLTSGGYDTQYF
cdr3_nt: TGTGCCAGCAGCTTAACTAGCGGGGGGTACGATACGCAGTATTTT
j_call: TRBJ2-3
v_call: TRBV7-6
clone_size: -
d_call: TRBD2

cdr3_aa: CASTEGEVLRDTQYF
cdr3_nt: TGTGCCAGCACCGAAGGGGAGGTTCTTAGAGATACGCAGTATTTT
j_call: TRBJ2-3
v_call: TRBV6-5
clone_size: -
d_call: -

cdr3_aa: CASSFTSNYGYTF
cdr3_nt: TGTGCCAGCAGTTTCACATCTAACTATGGCTACACCTTC
j_call: TRBJ1-2
v_call: TRBV27
clone_size: -
d_call: -

cdr3_aa: CASSRTSVQEAQYF
cdr3_nt: TGCGCCAGCAGCCGCACTAGCGTCCAAGAGGCCCAGTACTTC
j_call: TRBJ2-5
v_call: TRBV4-1
clone_size: -
d_call: TRBD2

cdr3_aa: CASSKDRGGAYEQYF
cdr3_nt: TGCGCCAGCAGCAAGGACAGGGGGGGAGCGTACGAGCAGTACTTC
j_call: TRBJ2-7
v_call: TRBV4-1
clone_size: -
d_call: TRBD1

cdr3_aa: CASISPLRNEQFF
cdr3_nt: TGTGCCAGCATTTCCCCCCTGAGGAATGAGCAGTTCTTC
j_call: TRBJ2-1
v_call: TRBV6-5
clone_size: once
d_call: -

cdr3_aa: CASSRDRDGNQPQHF
cdr3_nt: TGTGCCAGCAGTCGGGACAGGGACGGCAATCAGCCCCAGCATTTT
j_call: TRBJ1-5
v_call: TRBV2
clone_size: -
d_call: TRBD1

cdr3_aa: CASSLGRKANYGYTF
cdr3_nt: TGTGCCAGCAGTCTTGGGCGGAAAGCTAACTATGGCTACACCTTC
j_call: TRBJ1-2
v_call: TRBV28
clone_size: -
d_call: -

cdr3_aa: CASSEEGDQPQHF
cdr3_nt: TGTGCCAGCAGTGAGGAAGGAGATCAGCCCCAGCATTTT
j_call: TRBJ1-5
v_call: TRBV6-1
clone_size: -
d_call: -

cdr3_aa: CAWSPQTGETEAFF
cdr3_nt: TGTGCCTGGAGTCCCCAAACCGGGGAAACTGAAGCTTTCTTT
j_call: TRBJ1-1
v_call: TRBV30
clone_size: -
d_call: -

cdr3_aa: CSVITGSREAFF
cdr3_nt: TGCAGCGTGATCACCGGGAGTCGAGAAGCTTTCTTT
j_call: TRBJ1-1
v_call: TRBV29-1
clone_size: -
d_call: -

cdr3_aa: CASSLEGRSAWETQYF
cdr3_nt: TGTGCCAGCAGCTTAGAAGGCCGATCAGCGTGGGAGACCCAGTACTTC
j_call: TRBJ2-5
v_call: TRBV11-3
clone_size: -
d_call: -

cdr3_aa: CASTWGTGELFF
cdr3_nt: TGTGCCAGCACCTGGGGCACCGGGGAGCTGTTTTTT
j_call: TRBJ2-2
v_call: TRBV7-2
clone_size: -
d_call: -

cdr3_aa: CASSVEGLAGGWNEQFF
cdr3_nt: TGTGCCAGCAGCGTAGAGGGACTAGCGGGGGGCTGGAATGAGCAGTTCTTC
j_call: TRBJ2-1
v_call: TRBV9
clone_size: -
d_call: TRBD2

cdr3_aa: CASSLHGLAALDTQYF
cdr3_nt: TGTGCCAGCAGTCTCCATGGACTAGCGGCTCTAGATACGCAGTATTTT
j_call: TRBJ2-3
v_call: TRBV27
clone_size: -
d_call: TRBD2

cdr3_aa: CASSGERESTDTQYF
cdr3_nt: TGCGCCAGCAGCGGTGAGCGGGAAAGCACAGATACGCAGTATTTT
j_call: TRBJ2-3
v_call: TRBV4-3
clone_size: -
d_call: TRBD2

cdr3_aa: CSASRQGTEAFF
cdr3_nt: TGCAGTGCTAGTCGGCAGGGGACTGAAGCTTTCTTT
j_call: TRBJ1-1
v_call: TRBV20-1
clone_size: -
d_call: -

cdr3_aa: CASSLLLERNEQFF
cdr3_nt: TGTGCCAGCAGTTTATTGCTAGAAAGGAATGAGCAGTTCTTC
j_call: TRBJ2-1
v_call: TRBV27
clone_size: -
d_call: -

cdr3_aa: CASSSYRESGNTIYF
cdr3_nt: TGTGCCAGTAGTTCCTACAGGGAGTCTGGAAACACCATATATTTT
j_call: TRBJ1-3
v_call: TRBV19
clone_size: -
d_call: -

cdr3_aa: CASSLPGWGTEAFF
cdr3_nt: TGTGCCAGCAGCTTGCCGGGCTGGGGCACTGAAGCTTTCTTT
j_call: TRBJ1-1
v_call: TRBV5-8
clone_size: -
d_call: -

cdr3_aa: CASSPIGGGGYTF
cdr3_nt: TGTGCCAGCAGCCCGATCGGGGGAGGTGGCTACACCTTC
j_call: TRBJ1-2
v_call: TRBV5-6
clone_size: -
d_call: -

cdr3_aa: CASSQDRVGSGSTQYF
cdr3_nt: TGCGCCAGCAGCCAAGATAGGGTAGGATCCGGGTCTACGCAGTATTTT
j_call: TRBJ2-3
v_call: TRBV4-3
clone_size: -
d_call: -